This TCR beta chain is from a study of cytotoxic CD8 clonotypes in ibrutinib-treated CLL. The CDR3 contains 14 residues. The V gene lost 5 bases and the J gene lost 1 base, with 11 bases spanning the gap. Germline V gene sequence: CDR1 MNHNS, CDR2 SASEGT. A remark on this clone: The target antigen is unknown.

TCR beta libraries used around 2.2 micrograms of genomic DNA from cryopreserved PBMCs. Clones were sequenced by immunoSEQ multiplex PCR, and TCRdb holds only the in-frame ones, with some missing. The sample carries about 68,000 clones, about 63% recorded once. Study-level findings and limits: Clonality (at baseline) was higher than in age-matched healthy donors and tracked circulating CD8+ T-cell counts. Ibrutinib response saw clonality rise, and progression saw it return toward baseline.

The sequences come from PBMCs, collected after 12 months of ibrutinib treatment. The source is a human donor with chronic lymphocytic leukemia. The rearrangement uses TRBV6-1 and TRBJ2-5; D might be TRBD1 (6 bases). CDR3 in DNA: TGTGCCAGCAGTATACAGGGAAGCCAAGAGACCCAGTACTTC. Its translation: CASSIQGSQETQYF.